A single T cell receptor beta chain is shown here with its context. What it binds is not known. The table came from immunoSEQ multiplex PCR; TCRdb's copy has only in-frame clones and leaves some out. This sample yields under 70,000 clones, of which about nine tenths are seen a single time; more than 0.9% belongs to the top ten. This specimen comes from a study of OX40 agonist ivuxolimab in advanced cancers. About the study: Participants averaged 60 years of age (range roughly 23 to 90) and were roughly 83% male. Study-level findings and limits: Clonal expansion by week 6 occurred in CD4+ and CD8+ blood T cells (at 0.1 to 3.0 mg/kg).

CDR1 is SQVTM, CDR2 ANQGSEA, per germline. V lost 5 bases, J lost 3 bases, and 10 bases lay in between. The CDR3 has 12 residues. The chain combines TRBV29-1 with TRBJ1-2; D remains ambiguous. Sequencing used CD4+ or CD8+ T cells sorted from blood, obtained in a trial of the OX40 agonist ivuxolimab. This TCR came from an adult with an advanced solid tumor such as melanoma, head and neck, liver or kidney cancer. The CDR3: CSVSEGDYGYTF. Here the CDR3 DNA reads TGCAGCGTTTCTGAGGGAGACTATGGCTACACCTTC.